This T cell receptor (beta chain) was retrieved from a study of siplizumab effects on memory and regulatory T cells. The length of the CDR3 is 12 residues. Germline CDR1 and CDR2: SQVTM and ANQGSEA. Between the trimmed V and J ends, which lost 4 bases and 3 bases, there was a span of 10 bases. The count of this clone is one. Sequenced by immunoSEQ multiplex PCR; TCRdb stores in-frame clones only, minus some. The sample carries more than 95,000 clones, roughly 94% recorded once. The receptor comes from a human donor in good health. Sequencing was performed on non-Treg CD4+ T cells sorted from blood. The chain is built from TRBV29-1 and TRBJ2-7; no firm D call. The CDR3 DNA reads TGCAGCGTTGGCAGTGGGCTCTACGAGCAGTACTTC. Translating it yields CSVGSGLYEQYF.